The clone carrying this T cell receptor (beta chain) was counted once. Antigen unknown. The entry originates in a study of Ad26.COV2.S vaccination and SARS-CoV-2 variants. Study-wide points: Once vaccination had occurred, spike-specific CD8+ and CD4+ T cell responses reportedly showed substantial breadth. Estimates derived from TCR breadth and depth analyses may have underestimated total T cell responses.

Profiled with immunoSEQ multiplex PCR; TCRdb holds only in-frame clones, not every one. The data hold 300,000 to 450,000 clones, with about 91% observed a single time. The CDR3 has 14 residues. CDR1 LNHDA and CDR2 SQIVND come from the germline V gene (reference sequence). Trimming took 4 bases from V and 4 from J, leaving 11 bases between them. The sample was peripheral blood, taken after recovery from COVID-19. This TCR came from a human donor who had recovered from COVID-19. V usage is TRBV19 and J usage is TRBJ2-1, with D perhaps TRBD1 or TRBD2 (6 bases each). The CDR3 loop reads CASSNGGPYNEQFF. The CDR3 bases are TGTGCCAGTAGTAACGGGGGCCCTTACAATGAGCAGTTCTTC.